This T cell receptor beta chain was recorded in a study of cytomegalovirus exposure and HLA in healthy donors. Whole-study findings and limits: Another analysis was done later, and it associated 17,000 or so TCR beta sequences with HLA alleles at 0.05 false discovery rate.

On this clone: Its antigen is not identified.

PCR was performed using 60 Vbeta and 13 Jbeta primers. Some clones are missing from TCRdb's copy, which holds only in-frame ones; the method was immunoSEQ multiplex PCR. The sample yields 150,000 to 200,000 clones, more than 70% seen once. Germline V CDR1 and CDR2: SEHNR, FQNEAQ (reference sequence). V was shortened by 3 bases and J by 1 base, with 12 bases between the two germline ends. The CDR3 loop spans 15 amino acids. Sequenced input: PBMCs. The receptor was derived from a male donor in good health and CMV-seronegative. The chain couples TRBV7-9 to TRBJ1-1; D remains unclear. The CDR3: CASSLFHSGNTEAFF. The CDR3 nucleotides are TGTGCCAGCAGCTTGTTCCATTCGGGGAACACTGAAGCTTTCTTT.